This TCR beta chain was identified during a study of T-cell memory formation after mild COVID-19. On the study more broadly: Largely, TCR clusters stayed within a single donor.

This clonotype was observed a few times. With constant-segment primers, 5'RACE yielded cDNA libraries of TCR alpha and TCR beta that carried sample barcodes and UMIs. Via MiXCR, TCRdb re-called the 5' RACE reads, giving one row per CDR3 protein. The table shows 40,000 to 45,000 distinct CDR3 sequences, with less than 9.5% occurring only once. The V segment lost 1 base and the J segment 8 bases; nucleotides outside the gene matches: 5. This CDR3 is built from 15 residues. CDR1 is SGHVS, CDR2 FQNEAQ, per germline. Material for sequencing was PBMCs or a T cell subset sorted from them (not recorded which). The chain recombines TRBV7-8 with TRBJ1-6, with TRBD1 identical over 7 bases. This TCR was sampled from an adult woman who had mild COVID-19 (a few samples of this study predate the infection). Cell type and time point are not known. The CDR3 here is CASSLGDSTYSPLHF. The CDR3 coding sequence is TGTGCCAGCAGCTTAGGGGACAGCACTTATTCACCCCTCCACTTT.